This T cell receptor (beta chain) was recorded in a study of T cell repertoires in cytomegalovirus infection. Whole-study context: Recently identified HLA-C-restricted CMV epitopes were used, and well-studied HLA-B-restricted CMV epitopes were used as well. Public TCR beta signature analysis indicated the presence of both CMV infection and matching HLA type.

This clonotype turned up a few times. Its target is unknown. Study outcomes and limitations: Dominating the ex vivo response were TCR beta clonotypes that were CMV-specific and HLA-C-restricted.

Germline CDR1 SEHNR, CDR2 FQNEAQ (reference sequence). The CDR3 has 14 residues. Trimming cost V 5 bases and J 7 bases; bases outside gene matches: 7. From the reads, TCRdb called clonotypes with MiXCR, one entry per CDR3 protein. This sample has approximately 1,000,000 distinct CDR3 sequences, with less than 40% found just once. V gene TRBV7-9 combines with J gene TRBJ2-1, with 8 bases aligning to TRBD1. This material consisted of cultured CD8+ T cells from PBMCs, taken from culture after CMV antigen stimulation. The sequence came from a human donor in good health (CMV status not recorded). Some clones in this sample may be carry-over from other donors' samples. CDR3 nucleotides: TGTGCCAGCAGCACTCGGACAGGGTTGAATGAGCAGTTCTTC. It is translated as CASSTRTGLNEQFF.